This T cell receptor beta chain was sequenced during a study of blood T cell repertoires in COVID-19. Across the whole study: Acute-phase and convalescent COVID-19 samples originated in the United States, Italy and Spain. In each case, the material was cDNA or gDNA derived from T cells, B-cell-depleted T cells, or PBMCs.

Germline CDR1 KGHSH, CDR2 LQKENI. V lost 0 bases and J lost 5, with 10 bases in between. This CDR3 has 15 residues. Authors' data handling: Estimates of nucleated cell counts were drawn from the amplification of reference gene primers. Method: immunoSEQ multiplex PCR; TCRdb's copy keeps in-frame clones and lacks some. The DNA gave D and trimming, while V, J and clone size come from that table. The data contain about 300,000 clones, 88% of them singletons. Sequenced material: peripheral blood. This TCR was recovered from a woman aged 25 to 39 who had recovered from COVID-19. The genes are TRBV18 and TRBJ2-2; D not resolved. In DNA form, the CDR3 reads TGTGCCAGCTCACCACCATCCAGGTATACCGGGGAGCTGTTTTTT. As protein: CASSPPSRYTGELFF. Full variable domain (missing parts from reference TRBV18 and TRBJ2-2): NAGVMQNPRHLVRRRGQEARLRCSPMKGHSHVYWYRQLPEEGLKFMVYLQKENIIDESGMPKERFSAEFPKEGPSILRIQQVVRGDSAAYFCASSPPSRYTGELFFGEGSRLTVL.